This T cell receptor beta chain was profiled in a study of identical twins. Notes on the study in general: Those out-of-frame alpha sequences shared by twins showed an excess of low generation probability. Cord blood's abundant beta clonotypes had fewer insertions, unlike memory repertoires.

Remarks on this clonotype: The antigen is not known.

Every donor was a healthy Caucasian. A template switching step contributed a universal primer site, while unique molecular identifiers were present in the cDNA. MiXCR was run by TCRdb on the 5' RACE reads, yielding one entry per CDR3 protein. This repertoire shows 1.5 million to 2 million distinct CDR3 sequences, 25% to 35% found once; its top ten account for 0.27%. Germline V gives CDR1 DFQATT, CDR2 SNEGSKA (reference sequence). The CDR3 totals 11 residues. This chain links TRBV20-1 with TRBJ2-4, with 7 bases fitting TRBD2. The DNA matches TRBJ2-7 better at its end, which makes the J call doubtful. The origin of this receptor is a newborn girl in good health. Sequences were obtained from cord blood. CDR3 sequence: CSASERGEQYF. DNA of the CDR3: TGCAGTGCCTCCGAGCGGGGCGAGCAGTACTTC.